This T cell receptor beta chain originates from a study of CD8 T cells in Susac syndrome. Study overall: The sequenced Susac syndrome patients included about 6 who had clinically active disease and 8 or 9 who were in remission. Study findings and constraints: A handful of Susac-specific public clones appeared in CD8+ TEMRA repertoires, and 15 to 20 in total CD8+ repertoires.

Reverse transcription used roughly 0.5 to 1 ug RNA and random hexamers. Amplification of TCR beta CDR3 was carried out by immunoSEQ multiplex PCR, which covered 54 Vbeta and 13 Jbeta segments. In TCRdb, the immunoSEQ multiplex PCR reads were re-called with MiXCR into one record per CDR3 protein. The data show fewer than 90,000 distinct CDR3 sequences, 90% to 95% seen once. The V gene's germline CDR1 is MNHNY and CDR2 SVGAGI (reference sequence). This CDR3 comprises 16 residues. V was pared by 8 bases and J by 5 bases, with 14 bases of the junction left unmatched. About this clonotype: Antigen specificity is unknown.

Sequencing was performed on CD8+ T cells from PBMCs. The clonotype was recovered from a human donor with Susac syndrome. The chain joins TRBV6-6 to TRBJ1-2; 10 positions match TRBD1. This CDR3 reads CASVSIGDRGKYGYTF. In nucleotides, the CDR3 is TGTGCCAGCGTCTCTATAGGGGACAGGGGAAAGTATGGCTACACCTTC.